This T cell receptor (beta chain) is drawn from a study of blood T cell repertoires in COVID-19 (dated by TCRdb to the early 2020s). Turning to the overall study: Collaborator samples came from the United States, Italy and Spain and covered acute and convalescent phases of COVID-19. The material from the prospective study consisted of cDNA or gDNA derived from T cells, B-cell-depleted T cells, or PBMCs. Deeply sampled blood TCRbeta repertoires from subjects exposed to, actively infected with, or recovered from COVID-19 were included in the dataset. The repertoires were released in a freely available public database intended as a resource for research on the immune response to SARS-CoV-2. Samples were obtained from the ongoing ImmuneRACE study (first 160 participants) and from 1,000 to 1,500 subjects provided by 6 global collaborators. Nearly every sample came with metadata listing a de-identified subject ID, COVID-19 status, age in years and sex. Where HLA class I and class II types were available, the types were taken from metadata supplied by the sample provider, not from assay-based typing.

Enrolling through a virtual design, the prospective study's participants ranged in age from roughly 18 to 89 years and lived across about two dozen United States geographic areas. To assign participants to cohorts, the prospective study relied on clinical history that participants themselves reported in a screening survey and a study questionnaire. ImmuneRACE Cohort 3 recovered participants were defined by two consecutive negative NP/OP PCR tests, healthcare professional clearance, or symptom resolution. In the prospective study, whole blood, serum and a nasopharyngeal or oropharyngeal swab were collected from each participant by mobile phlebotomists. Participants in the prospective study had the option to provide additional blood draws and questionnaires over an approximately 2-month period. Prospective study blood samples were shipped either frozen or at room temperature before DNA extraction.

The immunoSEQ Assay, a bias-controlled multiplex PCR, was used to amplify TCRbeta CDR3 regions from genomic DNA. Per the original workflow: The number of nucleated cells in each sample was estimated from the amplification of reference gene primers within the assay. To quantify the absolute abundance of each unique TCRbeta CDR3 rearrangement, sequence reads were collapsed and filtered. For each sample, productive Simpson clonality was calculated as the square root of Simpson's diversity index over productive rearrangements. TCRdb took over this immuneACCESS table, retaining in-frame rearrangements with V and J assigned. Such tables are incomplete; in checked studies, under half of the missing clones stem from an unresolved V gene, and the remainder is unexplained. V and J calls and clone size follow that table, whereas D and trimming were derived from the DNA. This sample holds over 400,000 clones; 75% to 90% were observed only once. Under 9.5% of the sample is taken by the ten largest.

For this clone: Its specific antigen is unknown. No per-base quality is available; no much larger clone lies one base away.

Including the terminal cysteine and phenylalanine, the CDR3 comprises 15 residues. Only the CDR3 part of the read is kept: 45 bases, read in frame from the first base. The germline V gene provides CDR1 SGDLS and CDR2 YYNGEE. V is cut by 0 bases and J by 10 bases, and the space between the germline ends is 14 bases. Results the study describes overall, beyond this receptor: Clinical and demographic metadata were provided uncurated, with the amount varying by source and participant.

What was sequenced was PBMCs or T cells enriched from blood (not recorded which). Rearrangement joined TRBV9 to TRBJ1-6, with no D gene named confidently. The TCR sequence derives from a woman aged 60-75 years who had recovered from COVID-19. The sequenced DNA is TGTGCCAGCAGCGTAGTGTCGGGAGGTGGGTCACCCCTCCACTTT. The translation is CASSVVSGGGSPLHF.